A selection of T cell receptor beta chains follows, all from one sample in a study of HIV-infected patients and healthy controls. TCRdb independently ran MiXCR on the 5' RACE reads; one entry per CDR3 protein. The data contain roughly 6,700 distinct CDR3 sequences, 7.4% of them singletons. The sample consisted of blood, taken during antiretroviral therapy. Receptor source: an adult with HIV infection. The CDR3 runs from the conserved cysteine through the conserved F or W. The order of the fields is J gene, clone size, D gene, V gene, CDR3 length, CDR3 DNA, CDR3 protein. D genes are given only for firm matches. Rows may omit the clone size; those that give it use once, few, many or a size class.

TRBJ2-7 | medium-sized | NA | TRBV3-1 | 15 | TGTGCCAGCAGCCAAGACGTGGGCCTCCCGTACGAGCAGTACTTC | CASSQDVGLPYEQYF
TRBJ2-1 | medium-sized | NA | TRBV29-1 | 14 | TGCAGCGTTCCCGGGACACCCTCCTACAATGAGCAGTTCTTC | CSVPGTPSYNEQFF
TRBJ1-3 | medium-sized | NA | TRBV6-5 | 14 | TGTGCCAGCAGTCCCTTGCTCTCTGGAAACACCATATATTTT | CASSPLLSGNTIYF
TRBJ1-1 | medium-sized | NA | TRBV24-1 | 13 | TGTGCCACCGGGGACGCTATGAACACTGAAGCTTTCTTT | CATGDAMNTEAFF
TRBJ1-5 | medium-sized | NA | TRBV19 | 13 | TGTGCCAGTAGTATCGCTCACAATCAGCCCCAGCATTTT | CASSIAHNQPQHF
TRBJ2-7 | many | TRBD2 | TRBV24-1 | 17 | TGTGCCACCGTTTTCCGGGTCCCAGCGGGGGGGCGAAAGGAGCAGTACTTC | CATVFRVPAGGRKEQYF
TRBJ2-7 | medium-sized | NA | TRBV5-6 | 13 | TGTGCCAGCAGCTTGGGGGTTTCCTACGAGCAGTACTTC | CASSLGVSYEQYF
TRBJ1-2 | many | NA | TRBV7-2 | 12 | TGTGCCAGCAGCTTAGAGTGGGGGGGCTACACCTTC | CASSLEWGGYTF
TRBJ2-1 | NA | NA | TRBV27 | 14 | TGTGCCAGCAGCTCCTCGACAGGCTACAATGAGCAGTTCTTC | CASSSSTGYNEQFF
TRBJ2-3 | medium-sized | TRBD2 | TRBV20-1 | 16 | TGCAGTGCTACCCTCCTTGGGCGGGGGAGCACAGATACGCAGTATTTT | CSATLLGRGSTDTQYF
TRBJ1-2 | few | NA | TRBV13 | 15 | TGTGCCAGCAGCATTAGGGGAGGTCTGGCCTATGGCTACACCTTC | CASSIRGGLAYGYTF
TRBJ1-5 | medium-sized | TRBD1 | TRBV20-1 | 15 | TGCAGTGCTCCGGACAGGGGGCTGTCAGGGCAGCCCCAGCATTTT | CSAPDRGLSGQPQHF
TRBJ1-6 | many | NA | TRBV7-2 | 14 | TGTGCCAGCAGCTTAGGGTCGCCAGGGGAAGCCCTCCACTTT | CASSLGSPGEALHF
TRBJ2-1 | NA | TRBD1 | TRBV4-1 | 12 | TGCGCCAGCGGGACAGTAGACAATGAGCAGTTCTTC | CASGTVDNEQFF
TRBJ1-5 | medium-sized | NA | TRBV20-1 | 15 | TGCAGTGCTAGAGACCCACAGGGCGGCAATCAGCCCCAGCATTTT | CSARDPQGGNQPQHF
TRBJ2-3 | medium-sized | NA | TRBV11-2 | 13 | TGTGCCAGCAGCCCCAGTCCCACAGATACGCAGTATTTT | CASSPSPTDTQYF
TRBJ2-7 | medium-sized | NA | TRBV29-1 | 14 | TGCAGCGTTGAACCAAGCCCGGCAGGGGTGGGGCAGTACTTC | CSVEPSPAGVGQYF
TRBJ2-5 | few | NA | TRBV28 | 16 | TGTGCCAGCAGTTCGCGGACTGGGTTTAAAGTAGAGACCCAGTACTTC | CASSSRTGFKVETQYF
TRBJ2-7 | medium-sized | TRBD1 | TRBV5-1 | 14 | TGCGCCAGCAGCCAACAGGGGGCTTCACGCGAGCAGTACTTC | CASSQQGASREQYF
TRBJ2-7 | medium-sized | TRBD2 | TRBV7-2 | 14 | TGTGCCAGCAGCTCAGCTAGCGGGTCCTACGAGCAGTACTTC | CASSSASGSYEQYF
TRBJ2-2 | many | NA | TRBV6-2/TRBV6-3 | 14 | TGTGCCAGCAGTTACCTTCGGAACACCGGGGAGCTGTTTTTT | CASSYLRNTGELFF
TRBJ2-3 | many | NA | TRBV10-3 | 13 | TGTGCCAGCAGAGCGGAGCTCACAGATACGCAGTATTTT | CASRAELTDTQYF
TRBJ2-7 | many | TRBD1 | TRBV5-1 | 15 | TGCGCCAGCAGCTCCGGGGACAGGCAAGGAGACGAGCAGTACTTC | CASSSGDRQGDEQYF
TRBJ2-1 | many | NA | TRBV27 | 17 | TGTGCCAGCAGTTTATCGAGTTCTCGGCGCTCCTACAATGAGCAGTTCTTC | CASSLSSSRRSYNEQFF
TRBJ2-7 | medium-sized | NA | TRBV4-1 | 15 | TGCGCCAGCAGTGTGGACCCCACCAGCGCCTACGAGCAGTACTTC | CASSVDPTSAYEQYF
TRBJ1-1 | medium-sized | NA | TRBV12-3/TRBV12-4 | 11 | TGTGCCAGTTATTCAGGGGTGGTTGCTTTCTTT | CASYSGVVAFF
TRBJ1-2 | NA | NA | TRBV14 | 16 | TGTGCCAGCAGCCAAGTTGCGGGGGCGACGAATTATGGCTACACCTTC | CASSQVAGATNYGYTF
TRBJ2-1 | many | TRBD1 | TRBV5-8 | 13 | TGTGCCAGCAGCTCAACAGGGGGCGGCGAGCAGTTCTTC | CASSSTGGGEQFF
TRBJ2-5 | few | TRBD1 | TRBV27 | 15 | TGTGCCAGCAGTCAAGGGACAGGGGGAGTGGAGACCCAGTACTTC | CASSQGTGGVETQYF
TRBJ2-7 | few | TRBD2 | TRBV29-1 | 13 | TGCAGCGTGGGGACTAGCGGGAACTACGAGCAGTACTTC | CSVGTSGNYEQYF
TRBJ1-4 | many | NA | TRBV2 | 14 | TGTGCCAGCAGTGAACACGTTAATAATGAAAAACTGTTTTTT | CASSEHVNNEKLFF
TRBJ2-1 | many | TRBD2 | TRBV7-8 | 16 | TGTGCCAGCAGCTCGCGAGTAGCGGGAGTCTCCAATGAGCAGTTCTTC | CASSSRVAGVSNEQFF
TRBJ2-1 | medium-sized | TRBD1 | TRBV11-2 | 12 | TGTGCCAGCTTGGGACAGCTCAATGAGCAGTTCTTC | CASLGQLNEQFF
TRBJ2-1 | many | NA | TRBV19 | 13 | TGTGCCAGTAGTCCTGGGTCCTACAATGAGCAGTTCTTC | CASSPGSYNEQFF
TRBJ2-2 | many | NA | TRBV30 | 14 | TGTGCCTGGAGTCGGGACATGAACACCGGGGAGCTGTTTTTT | CAWSRDMNTGELFF
TRBJ2-5 | medium-sized | NA | TRBV20-1 | 16 | TGCAGTGCTAGAGATATCACCCCGGGTGAGGAAGAGACCCAGTACTTC | CSARDITPGEEETQYF
TRBJ2-7 | large | NA | TRBV3-1 | 15 | TGTGCCAGCAGCTTGAGGGCCTTGAGCTCCTACGAGCAGTACTTC | CASSLRALSSYEQYF
TRBJ2-3 | NA | TRBD2 | TRBV15 | 17 | TGTGCCACCAGCAGAGATCGTGGTAGCGGGTCCACAGATACGCAGTATTTT | CATSRDRGSGSTDTQYF
TRBJ2-3 | medium-sized | NA | TRBV27 | 15 | TGTGCCAGCAGCCCATTATCTTCAGCCACAGATACGCAGTATTTT | CASSPLSSATDTQYF
TRBJ1-1 | medium-sized | NA | TRBV14 | 16 | TGTGCCAGCAGCCAAGAATCCATCGGCAGGGGCTCTGAAGCTTTCTTT | CASSQESIGRGSEAFF
TRBJ2-2 | many | NA | TRBV12-3/TRBV12-4 | 15 | TGTGCCAGCAGTTTAAGCGGGCGGATCACCGGGGAGCTGTTTTTT | CASSLSGRITGELFF
TRBJ2-7 | many | NA | TRBV10-3 | 11 | TGTGCCATCAGTGAGGGGAACGAGCAGTACTTC | CAISEGNEQYF
TRBJ1-5 | many | NA | TRBV28 | 13 | TGTGCCAGCAGTTACAGGGGCAATCAGCCCCAGCATTTT | CASSYRGNQPQHF
TRBJ2-6 | many | NA | TRBV4-1 | 16 | TGCGCCAGCAGCCAAGAAAGAGTCTCTGGGGCCAACGTCCTGACTTTC | CASSQERVSGANVLTF
TRBJ1-2 | medium-sized | NA | TRBV20-1 | 12 | TGCAGTGCTGGGGCGAGGGACTATGGCTACACCTTC | CSAGARDYGYTF
TRBJ2-3 | medium-sized | TRBD2 | TRBV2 | 16 | TGTGCCAGCAGTGATTGGACTAGCGGGGTCACAGATACGCAGTATTTT | CASSDWTSGVTDTQYF